A selection of T cell receptor beta chains follows, all from one sample in a study of blood T cells in healthy people across ages. TCRdb passed the 5' RACE reads through MiXCR, listing each CDR3 protein once. The table has hundreds of thousands of distinct CDR3 sequences, about 53% seen once; the top ten hold about 42%. Sequencing was done on a sample of blood. The receptors here all came from a man older than 75 in good health. Each CDR3 is given with its conserved first and last residue. The order of the fields is V gene, CDR3 length, J gene, CDR3 protein.

>TRBV12-3/TRBV12-4|18|TRBJ2-5
CASSPGLAGVWYQETQYF
>TRBV7-2|14|TRBJ2-7
CASTRDRGINEQYF
>TRBV11-2|15|TRBJ1-1
CASSMLTGPYTEAFF
>TRBV20-1|15|TRBJ1-6
CSAREATGGNSPLHF
>TRBV5-6|13|TRBJ1-1
CASSSGTVEGAFF
>TRBV7-2|14|TRBJ1-1
CASSVDSGNTEAFF
>TRBV6-6|12|TRBJ2-3
CASIYGEVTQYF
>TRBV20-1|14|TRBJ2-1
CSAALPGGEETQFF
>TRBV18|15|TRBJ2-7
CASSPPGPLIYEQYF
>TRBV29-1|15|TRBJ2-6
CSVTGPSSGANVLTF
>TRBV24-1|12|TRBJ1-2
CATETGVYGYTF
>TRBV29-1|16|TRBJ2-1
CSVEDPRTSGSNEQFF
>TRBV4-1|18|TRBJ2-1
CASSQGLQGGARYNEQFF
>TRBV27|13|TRBJ1-2
CASRRDRGHGYTF
>TRBV6-1|16|TRBJ2-3
CASRPGWTGGADTQYF
>TRBV28|10|-
CASQLGEQYF
>TRBV5-1|14|TRBJ2-1
CASSLDPGMYEQFF
>TRBV25-1|13|TRBJ1-6
CASSAFLNSPLHF
>TRBV20-1|18|TRBJ2-2
CSARDSHRGLVETGELFF
>TRBV29-1|17|TRBJ2-6
CSVEVADPRSGTNVLTF
>TRBV15|14|TRBJ2-7
CATSRDRAAYEQYF
>TRBV6-5|15|TRBJ2-3
CASRRASGRTDTQYF
>TRBV4-1|15|TRBJ2-4
CASSRAGDRQGIQYF
>TRBV7-2|14|TRBJ2-3
CASSLADSGRDAYF
>TRBV2|13|TRBJ2-7
CASSQAGWYEQYF
>TRBV3-1|11|TRBJ2-3
CASSQGGSQYF
>TRBV29-1|16|TRBJ2-6
CSVEDKGGSGANVLTF
>TRBV12-3/TRBV12-4|12|TRBJ2-5
CASSFGAETQYF
>TRBV20-1|13|TRBJ1-4
CSASSRGGRKLFF
>TRBV3-1|17|TRBJ2-3
CASSSRRASGSTDTQYF
>TRBV10-2|13|TRBJ1-2
CASTKGRENGYTF